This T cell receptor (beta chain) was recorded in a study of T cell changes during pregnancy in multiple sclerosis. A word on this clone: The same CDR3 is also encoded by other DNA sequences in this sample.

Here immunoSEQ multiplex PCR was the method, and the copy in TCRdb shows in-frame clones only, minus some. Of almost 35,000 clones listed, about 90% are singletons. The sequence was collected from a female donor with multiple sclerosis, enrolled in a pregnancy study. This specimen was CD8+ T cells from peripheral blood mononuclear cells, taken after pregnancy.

The CDR3, as DNA: TGCGCCAGCAGCCAAGATCCAGGCTCTGGAAACACCATATATTTT. This translates into CASSQDPGSGNTIYF. The rearrangement uses TRBV4-3 and TRBJ1-3; D ambiguous. V shed 0 bases and J shed 0 bases, with 6 bases lying between them. CDR1 is LGHNA and CDR2 is YSLEER in the germline V gene. The CDR3 is made up of 15 amino acids.